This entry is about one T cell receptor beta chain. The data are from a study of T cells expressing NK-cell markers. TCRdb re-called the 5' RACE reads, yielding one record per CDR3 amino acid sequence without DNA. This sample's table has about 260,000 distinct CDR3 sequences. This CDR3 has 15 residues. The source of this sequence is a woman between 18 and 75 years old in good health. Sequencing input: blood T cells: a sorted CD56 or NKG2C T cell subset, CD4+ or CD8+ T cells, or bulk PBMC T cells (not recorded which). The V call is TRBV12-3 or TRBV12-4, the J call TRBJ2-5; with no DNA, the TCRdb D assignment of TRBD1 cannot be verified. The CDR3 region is CASSPGQGKAETQYF.